One sample yielded the 3 T cell receptor beta chains listed below, sequenced in a study of shared clonotypes between healthy human individuals (dated by TCRdb to between 2020 and 2021). Library construction relied on the immunoSEQ multiplex PCR assay. What TCRdb holds here is the immuneACCESS table cut down to in-frame rearrangements. Part of the clones is not present; checked against another copy, under half of the missing clones reflect an unresolved V gene, and the others are unexplained. The sample yields about 600,000 clones; around three quarters were counted once. The leading ten clones occupy 12% of the sample. Sequencing used PBMCs. The receptors derive from a woman in her thirties or forties in good health. Some clones in this sample may be carry-over from other donors' samples.

This rearrangement joins TRBV27 to TRBJ2-3; D might be TRBD2 (6 bases). V lost 6 bases and J 6 bases, leaving 10 bases between the germline ends. Germline CDR1 MNHEY, CDR2 SMNVEV (reference sequence). The CDR3 sequence is 12 residues long. CDR3 loop: CASRGRGDTQYF. The CDR3 DNA follows: TGTGCCAGCAGGGGACGGGGGGATACGCAGTATTTT.

This chain links TRBV7-2 with TRBJ2-5; 7 nucleotides align to TRBD2. CDR1 and CDR2 from the germline V gene are SGHTA and FQGNSA. The CDR3 length is 14 residues. The V gene end was trimmed by 5 bases and the J gene end by 3 bases; junction bases not matched to a gene: 6. The DNA for the CDR3 is TGTGCCAGCAGCCCGGCGGGAGCCGAAGAGACCCAGTACTTC. Translated, it gives CASSPAGAEETQYF.

The V gene is TRBV6-5, the J gene TRBJ2-1, with a possible D match to TRBD1 (5 bases). V gave up 7 bases and J gave up 9 bases, with 19 bases separating them. The V gene's germline CDR1 is MNHEY and CDR2 SVGAGI. CDR3 length equals 14 residues. The CDR3 bases are TGTGCCAGCAAAACGGAAGGGGTAACAACTGAGCAGTTCTTC. It specifies CASKTEGVTTEQFF.